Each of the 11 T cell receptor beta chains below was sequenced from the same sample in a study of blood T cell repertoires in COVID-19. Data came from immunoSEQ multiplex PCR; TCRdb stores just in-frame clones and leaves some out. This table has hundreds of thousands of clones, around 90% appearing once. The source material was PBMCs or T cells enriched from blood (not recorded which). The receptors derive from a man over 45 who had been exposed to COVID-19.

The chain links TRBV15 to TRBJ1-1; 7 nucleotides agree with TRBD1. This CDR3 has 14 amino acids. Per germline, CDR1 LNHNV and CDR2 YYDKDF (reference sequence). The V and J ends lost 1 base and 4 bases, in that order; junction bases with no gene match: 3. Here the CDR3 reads CATSRGQGITEAFF. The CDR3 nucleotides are TGTGCCACCAGCAGAGGACAGGGTATCACTGAAGCTTTCTTT.

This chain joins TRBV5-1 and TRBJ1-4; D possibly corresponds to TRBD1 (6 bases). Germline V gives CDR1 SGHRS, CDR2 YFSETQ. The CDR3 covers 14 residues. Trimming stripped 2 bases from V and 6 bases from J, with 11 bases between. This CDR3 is CASSFWAGDEKLFF. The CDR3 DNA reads TGCGCCAGCAGCTTTTGGGCAGGGGATGAAAAACTGTTTTTT. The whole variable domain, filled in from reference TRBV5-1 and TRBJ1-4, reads KAGVTQTPRYLIKTRGQQVTLSCSPISGHRSVSWYQQTPGQGLQFLFEYFSETQRNKGNFPGRFSGRQFSNSRSEMNVSTLELGDSALYLCASSFWAGDEKLFFGSGTQLSVL.

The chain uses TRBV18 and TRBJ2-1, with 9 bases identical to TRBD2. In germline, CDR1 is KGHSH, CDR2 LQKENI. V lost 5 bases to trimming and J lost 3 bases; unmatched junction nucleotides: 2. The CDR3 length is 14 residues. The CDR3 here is CASSGLAIYNEQFF. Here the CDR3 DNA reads TGTGCCAGCTCAGGACTAGCGATCTACAATGAGCAGTTCTTC.

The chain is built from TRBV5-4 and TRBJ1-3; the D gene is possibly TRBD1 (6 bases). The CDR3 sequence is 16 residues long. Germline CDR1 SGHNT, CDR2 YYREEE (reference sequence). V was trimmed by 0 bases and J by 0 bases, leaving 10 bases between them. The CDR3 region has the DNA TGTGCCAGCAGCTTGGCAGGGGAAATCTCTGGAAACACCATATATTTT. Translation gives CASSLAGEISGNTIYF.

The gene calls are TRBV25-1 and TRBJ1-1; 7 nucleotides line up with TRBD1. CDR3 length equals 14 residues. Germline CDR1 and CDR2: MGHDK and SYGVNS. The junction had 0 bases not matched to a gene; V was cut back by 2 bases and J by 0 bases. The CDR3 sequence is CASSEQGVNTEAFF. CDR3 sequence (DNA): TGTGCCAGCAGTGAACAGGGGGTGAACACTGAAGCTTTCTTT.

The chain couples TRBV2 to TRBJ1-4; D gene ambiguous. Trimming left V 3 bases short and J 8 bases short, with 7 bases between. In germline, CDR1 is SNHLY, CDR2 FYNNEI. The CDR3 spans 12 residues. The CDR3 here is CASSEGLEKLFF. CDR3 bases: TGTGCCAGCAGTGAGGGCCTAGAAAAACTGTTTTTT.

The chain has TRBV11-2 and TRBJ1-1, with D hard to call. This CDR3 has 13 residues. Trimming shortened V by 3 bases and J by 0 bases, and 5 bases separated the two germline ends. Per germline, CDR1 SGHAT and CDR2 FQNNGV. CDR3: CASSFSLNTEAFF. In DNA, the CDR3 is TGTGCCAGCAGCTTCTCCCTGAACACTGAAGCTTTCTTT.

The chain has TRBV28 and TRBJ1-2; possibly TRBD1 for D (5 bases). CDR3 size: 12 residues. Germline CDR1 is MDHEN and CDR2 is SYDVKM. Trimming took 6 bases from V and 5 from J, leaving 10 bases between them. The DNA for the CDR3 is TGTGCCAGCAGCAGGGAGGGGTATGGCTACACCTTC. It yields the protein CASSREGYGYTF.

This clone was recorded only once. The CDR3 DNA follows: TGTGCCAGCAGTGAGCGGGACAGGGTTGGCTACACCTTC. Residues: CASSERDRVGYTF. This chain links TRBV2 with TRBJ1-2; 9 nucleotides match TRBD1. The CDR3 is 13 residues long. The V gene end was trimmed by 3 bases and the J gene end by 7 bases; junction bases not matched to a gene: 3. Germline assignment: CDR1 SNHLY and CDR2 FYNNEI.

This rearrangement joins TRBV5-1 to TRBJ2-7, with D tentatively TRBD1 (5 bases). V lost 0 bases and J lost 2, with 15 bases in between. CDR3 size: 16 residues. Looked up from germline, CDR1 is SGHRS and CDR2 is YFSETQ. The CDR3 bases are TGCGCCAGCAGCTTGGCCGGGCAGGGATGGGCCTACGAGCAGTACTTC. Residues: CASSLAGQGWAYEQYF. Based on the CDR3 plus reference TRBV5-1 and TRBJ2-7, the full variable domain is KAGVTQTPRYLIKTRGQQVTLSCSPISGHRSVSWYQQTPGQGLQFLFEYFSETQRNKGNFPGRFSGRQFSNSRSEMNVSTLELGDSALYLCASSLAGQGWAYEQYFGPGTRLTVT.

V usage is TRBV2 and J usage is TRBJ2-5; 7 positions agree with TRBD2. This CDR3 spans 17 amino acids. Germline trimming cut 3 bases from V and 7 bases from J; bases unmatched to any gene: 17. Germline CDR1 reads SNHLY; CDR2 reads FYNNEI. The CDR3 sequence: CASSDEEAGISRGTQYF. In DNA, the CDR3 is TGTGCCAGCAGTGACGAAGAAGCGGGGATTTCAAGAGGGACCCAGTACTTC. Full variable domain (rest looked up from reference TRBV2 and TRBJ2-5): EPEVTQTPSHQVTQMGQEVILRCVPISNHLYFYWYRQILGQKVEFLVSFYNNEISEKSEIFDDQFSVERPDGSNFTLKIRSTKLEDSAMYFCASSDEEAGISRGTQYFGPGTRLLVL.